This is a list of T cell receptor beta chains from one sample in a study of control samples from healthy donors and cancer patients. Here immunoSEQ multiplex PCR was the method, and the copy in TCRdb shows in-frame clones only, minus some. In the table there are 170,000 or so clones, around nine tenths of which are singletons. Sequencing used blood. The receptor source for this set is a man aged 25 to 40 in good health. Each CDR3 is given with its conserved first and last residue. A D gene is named only where the DNA matches it firmly. The size of a clone is reported for some rows only, either as once, few or many, or as a class for expanded clones.

d_call	v_call	j_call	clone_size	cdr3_nt	cdr3_aa
-	TRBV11-2	TRBJ1-5	-	TGTGCCAGCAGCTCTTTCCCCGCGAAGGGAGAGGAGCCCCAGCATTTT	CASSSFPAKGEEPQHF
TRBD2	TRBV27	TRBJ2-7	-	TGTGCCAGCAGTTTCGGGGGGACTAGCGCCTACGAGCAGTACTTC	CASSFGGTSAYEQYF
TRBD2	TRBV7-6	TRBJ2-7	once	TGTGCCAGCAGCTTAGGGACTAGCGGACAATACGAGCAGTACTTC	CASSLGTSGQYEQYF
-	TRBV6-5	TRBJ1-2	-	TGTGCCAGCTCGGGACATCTAGGGAACTATGGCTACACCTTC	CASSGHLGNYGYTF
-	TRBV5-1	TRBJ1-2	-	TGCGCCAGCAGCTTGGGTGGGGGCGCGAGTCACGGCTACACCTTC	CASSLGGGASHGYTF
TRBD2	TRBV5-1	TRBJ2-7	-	TGCGCCAGCAGCCAGACAGGTAGCGGGAGGGCCTACGAGCAGTACTTC	CASSQTGSGRAYEQYF
-	TRBV5-6	TRBJ2-2	-	TGTGCCAGCAGCTTTCACACCGGGGAGCTGTTTTTT	CASSFHTGELFF
-	TRBV19	TRBJ2-1	once	TGTGCCAGTCAACCACTGCCCGGGAATGAGCAGTTCTTC	CASQPLPGNEQFF
-	TRBV28	TRBJ1-2	few	TGTGCCAGCAGTTCTTCCCCCGACAGCTATGGCTACACCTTC	CASSSSPDSYGYTF
-	TRBV24-1	TRBJ1-6	-	TGTGCCACCAGTGACAGCATGGGGGGGGCCGCCAAGAGGTCACCCCTCCACTTT	CATSDSMGGAAKRSPLHF
-	TRBV7-2	TRBJ2-1	-	TGTGCCAGCAGCGCCCGACGGACCCCCGAGCAGTTCTTC	CASSARRTPEQFF
-	TRBV6-5	TRBJ1-1	-	TGTGCCAGCAGTTCGGGTGACACTGAAGCTTTCTTT	CASSSGDTEAFF
TRBD1	TRBV27	TRBJ2-7	-	TGTGCCAGCAGTCCGCCCGACAGGGACTACGAGCAGTACTTC	CASSPPDRDYEQYF
TRBD2	TRBV6-5	TRBJ2-6	-	TGTGCCAGCGTAAGCGGGGGAGCAGGGGCCAACGTCCTGACTTTC	CASVSGGAGANVLTF
-	TRBV3-1/TRBV3-2	TRBJ1-6	once	TGTGCCAGCAGCCAAGATTTTCCCGGCTCCTATAATTCACCCCTCCACTTT	CASSQDFPGSYNSPLHF
-	TRBV11-3	TRBJ2-2	-	TGTGCCAGCAGCCCAAGACCCGGGGAGCTGTTTTTT	CASSPRPGELFF
TRBD1	TRBV10-3	TRBJ2-1	-	TGTGCCATCAGTGAGGGCACGACAGGGAATGAGCAGTTCTTC	CAISEGTTGNEQFF
TRBD2	TRBV13	TRBJ2-5	-	TGTGCCAGCAGCAACTCCGGGACTAGCGTGGAAGAGACCCAGTACTTC	CASSNSGTSVEETQYF
-	TRBV6-1	TRBJ2-7	-	TGTGCCAGCAGTGAAGGCCACGGCTACGAGCAGTACTTC	CASSEGHGYEQYF
-	TRBV5-1	TRBJ2-3	-	TGCGCCAGCAGGGAAACACCCACCCTCGGGGATACGCAGTATTTT	CASRETPTLGDTQYF
-	TRBV7-2	TRBJ2-7	-	TGTGCCAGCAGTTACACGCCGACTACCATATTCGGCGAGCAGTACTTC	CASSYTPTTIFGEQYF
-	TRBV7-3	TRBJ2-7	-	TGTGCCAGCAGCTTTAGGCAGGGGTACGAGCAGTACTTC	CASSFRQGYEQYF
TRBD2	TRBV2	TRBJ2-7	-	TGTGCCAGCAGTGCGTCAGGACTAGCTTTCTACGAGCAGTACTTC	CASSASGLAFYEQYF
TRBD1	TRBV5-4	TRBJ1-6	medium-sized	TGTGCCAGCAGTCGTGACAGGGCCCAGGGGGGGCCCCTCCACTTT	CASSRDRAQGGPLHF
-	TRBV7-2	TRBJ1-1	-	TGTGCCAGCAGCTTAGATGGGGTGAACACTGAAGCTTTCTTT	CASSLDGVNTEAFF
-	TRBV9	TRBJ2-7	-	TGTGCCAGCAGCGTAGACGGTTCCTACGAGCAGTACTTC	CASSVDGSYEQYF
TRBD2	TRBV7-2	TRBJ2-3	-	TGTGCCAGCAGCTACGGGACTAGCGGGCGACATACGCAGTATTTT	CASSYGTSGRHTQYF
-	TRBV19	TRBJ1-1	once	TGTGCCAGTCAAGTATCGGGACGGAACACTGAAGCTTTCTTT	CASQVSGRNTEAFF
-	TRBV10-3	TRBJ2-6	once	TGTGCCATCAGTGGGGGCGGATACTCTGGGGCCAACGTCCTGACTTTC	CAISGGGYSGANVLTF
-	TRBV19	TRBJ1-1	-	TGTGCCAGTAGTATAGTATACGGGAACACTGAAGCTTTCTTT	CASSIVYGNTEAFF
TRBD2	TRBV5-1	TRBJ2-7	-	TGCGCCAGCAGCGCAACGGGACTAGCGAGCCACGAGCAGTACTTC	CASSATGLASHEQYF
TRBD1	TRBV11-2	TRBJ1-2	-	TGTGCCAGCAGCTTAGATTTCAGGGGGGTTAGCTATGGCTACACCTTC	CASSLDFRGVSYGYTF
-	TRBV30	TRBJ1-6	-	TGTGCCTGGACACGGGACTCCTATAATTCACCCCTCCACTTT	CAWTRDSYNSPLHF
-	TRBV18	TRBJ2-3	-	TGTGCCAGCTCACCACCAAGCAGGAGGAGCACAGATACGCAGTATTTT	CASSPPSRRSTDTQYF
-	TRBV13	TRBJ2-7	-	TGTGCCAGCAGCCCCCAAGCCCTCTCCTACGAGCAGTACTTC	CASSPQALSYEQYF
TRBD1	TRBV7-2	TRBJ1-2	-	TGTGCCAGCAGCCCCCGACAGGGGATGTACGCTATTGGCTACACCTTC	CASSPRQGMYAIGYTF
TRBD1	TRBV5-8	TRBJ2-3	-	TGTGCCAGCAGCTCGGGGATTCAGGGGGGCACAGATACGCAGTATTTT	CASSSGIQGGTDTQYF
TRBD2	TRBV9	TRBJ2-7	-	TGTGCCAGCAGCGAGTCCTATCGGGGGGACTACGAGCAGTACTTC	CASSESYRGDYEQYF
TRBD2	TRBV5-8	TRBJ2-3	-	TGTGCCAGCAGCTTGTTCCGGGGGGCAGATACGCAGTATTTT	CASSLFRGADTQYF
-	TRBV2	TRBJ1-1	few	TGTGCCAGCAGGAGCTACACTGAAGCTTTCTTT	CASRSYTEAFF
TRBD2	TRBV6-1	TRBJ2-1	-	TGTGCCAGCAGTGAAGCGAAGCGGGGCGAGTTCTTC	CASSEAKRGEFF
-	TRBV5-1	TRBJ2-3	-	TGCGCCAGCAGCTTGGATCTTAGTAATACGCAGTATTTT	CASSLDLSNTQYF
TRBD1	TRBV25-1	TRBJ2-1	once	TGTGCCAGCAGTAGGGGACAGCGATACAATGAGCAGTTCTTC	CASSRGQRYNEQFF
TRBD1	TRBV28	TRBJ2-7	-	TGTGCCAGCAGAAAGACAGGGATCTACGAGCAGTACTTC	CASRKTGIYEQYF
-	TRBV4-3	TRBJ1-3	-	TGCGCCAGCAGCCAAGATCAGGAGGGCTCTGGAAACACCATATATTTT	CASSQDQEGSGNTIYF
TRBD1	TRBV6-5	TRBJ2-7	many	TGTGCCAGCAGTCTCGGGACAGGGGCTTCAGGCGAGCAGTACTTC	CASSLGTGASGEQYF
-	TRBV5-1	TRBJ2-3	-	TGCGCCAGCAGCTTAGCGGTACCGACAGATACGCAGTATTTT	CASSLAVPTDTQYF
-	TRBV30	TRBJ1-1	-	TGTGCCTGGAGTGGATCCCCGAACACTGAAGCTTTCTTT	CAWSGSPNTEAFF
-	TRBV21-1	TRBJ1-1	-	TGTGCCAGCAGCAAGGGGGGCAGGGGGCACACTGAAGCTTTCTTT	CASSKGGRGHTEAFF
TRBD2	TRBV4-2	TRBJ2-1	-	TGTGCCAGCAGCCGGAAGAGCGGGGGGGCTGGCAATGAGCAGTTCTTC	CASSRKSGGAGNEQFF
-	TRBV30	TRBJ1-5	once	TGTGCCTGGAGCGTGGGGGATCAGCCCCAGCATTTT	CAWSVGDQPQHF
TRBD2	TRBV27	TRBJ2-1	-	TGTGCCAGCAGGCGCTACGGGGGGAGCTCCTACAATGAGCAGTTCTTC	CASRRYGGSSYNEQFF
-	TRBV4-1	TRBJ2-1	-	TGCGCCAGCAGCCAAGTTCTAGTCCCCAATGAGCAGTTCTTC	CASSQVLVPNEQFF
-	TRBV9	TRBJ2-1	-	TGTGCCAGCAGCGTAGGAGCGGTGGGCAATGAGCAGTTCTTC	CASSVGAVGNEQFF
-	TRBV5-4	TRBJ2-7	-	TGTGCCAGCAGCTACGGGACCTCTAACTCCTACGAGCAGTACTTC	CASSYGTSNSYEQYF
TRBD2	TRBV7-9	TRBJ2-1	-	TGTGCCAGCAGCCCCTCGGCCAGCGGGATCTACAATGAGCAGTTCTTC	CASSPSASGIYNEQFF
TRBD1	TRBV6-5	TRBJ2-7	-	TGTGCCAGCAGAGACAGGGATACCTACGAGCAGTACTTC	CASRDRDTYEQYF
-	TRBV6-5	TRBJ2-1	once	TGTGCCAGCAGTTACGGACGAAGCTCCTACAATGAGCAGTTCTTC	CASSYGRSSYNEQFF
TRBD1	TRBV4-2	TRBJ1-6	few	TGTGCCAGCAGCCCAACTTTCGGACAGGGAAATTCACCCCTCCACTTT	CASSPTFGQGNSPLHF